The present T cell receptor (beta chain) was sequenced within a study of cytomegalovirus exposure and HLA in healthy donors. The CDR3 loop spans 14 amino acids. Germline lookup yields CDR1 ENHRY and CDR2 SYGVKD. The V segment lost 8 bases and the J segment 0 bases; nucleotides outside the gene matches: 5. 60 Vbeta and 13 Jbeta primers were used in PCR. Data came from immunoSEQ multiplex PCR; TCRdb stores just in-frame clones and leaves some out. The sample includes about 76,000 clones, around three quarters of them seen just once. The clonotype comes from a man aged 30-40 years in good health and CMV-seronegative. The specimen sequenced was PBMCs. The chain recombines TRBV10-3 with TRBJ1-1, with 8 bases identical to TRBD1. CDR3 nucleotide sequence: TGTGCCATCTCTGGACAGGGATTGAACACTGAAGCTTTCTTT. It is translated as CAISGQGLNTEAFF.